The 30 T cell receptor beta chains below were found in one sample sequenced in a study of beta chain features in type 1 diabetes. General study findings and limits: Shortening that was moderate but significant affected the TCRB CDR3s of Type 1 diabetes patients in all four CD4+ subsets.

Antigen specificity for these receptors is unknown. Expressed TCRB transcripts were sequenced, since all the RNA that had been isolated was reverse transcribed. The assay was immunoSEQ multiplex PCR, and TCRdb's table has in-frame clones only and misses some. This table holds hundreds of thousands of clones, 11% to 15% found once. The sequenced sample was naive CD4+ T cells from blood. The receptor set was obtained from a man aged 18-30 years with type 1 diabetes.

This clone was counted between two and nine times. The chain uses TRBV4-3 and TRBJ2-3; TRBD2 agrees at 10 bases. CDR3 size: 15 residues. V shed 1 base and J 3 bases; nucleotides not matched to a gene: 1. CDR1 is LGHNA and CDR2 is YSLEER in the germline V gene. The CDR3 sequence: CASSQASGGTDTQYF. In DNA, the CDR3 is TGCGCCAGCAGCCAAGCTAGCGGGGGTACAGATACGCAGTATTTT.

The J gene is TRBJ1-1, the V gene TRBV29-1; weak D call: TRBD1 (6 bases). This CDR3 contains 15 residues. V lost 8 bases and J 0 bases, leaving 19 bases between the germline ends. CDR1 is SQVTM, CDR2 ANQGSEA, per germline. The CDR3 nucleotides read TGCAGCACCGGCCCGGGACACCGATTGAACACTGAAGCTTTCTTT. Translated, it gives CSTGPGHRLNTEAFF.

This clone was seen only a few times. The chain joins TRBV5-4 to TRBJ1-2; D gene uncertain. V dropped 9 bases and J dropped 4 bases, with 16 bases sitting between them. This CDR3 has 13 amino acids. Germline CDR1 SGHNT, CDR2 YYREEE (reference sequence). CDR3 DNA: TGTGCCACCCGCGAAATGGGCGGCTATGGCTACACCTTC. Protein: CATREMGGYGYTF.

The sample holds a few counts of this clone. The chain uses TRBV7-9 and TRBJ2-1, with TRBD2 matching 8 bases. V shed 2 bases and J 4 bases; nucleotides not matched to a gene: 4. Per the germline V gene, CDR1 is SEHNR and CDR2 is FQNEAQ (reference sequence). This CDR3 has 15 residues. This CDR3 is CASSLQSGGYNEQFF. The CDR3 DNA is TGTGCCAGCAGCTTACAAAGCGGGGGATACAATGAGCAGTTCTTC. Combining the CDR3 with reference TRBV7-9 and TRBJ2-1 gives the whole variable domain DTGVSQNPRHKITKRGQNVTFRCDPISEHNRLYWYRQTLGQGPEFLTYFQNEAQLEKSRLLSDRFSAERPKGSFSTLEIQRTEQGDSAMYLCASSLQSGGYNEQFFGPGTRLTVL.

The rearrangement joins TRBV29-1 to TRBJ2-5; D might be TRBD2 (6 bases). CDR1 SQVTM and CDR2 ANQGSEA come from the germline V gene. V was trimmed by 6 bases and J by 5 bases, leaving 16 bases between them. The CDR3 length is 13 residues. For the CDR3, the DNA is TGCAGCGTGCGGGGCGACATGACGGAGACCCAGTACTTC. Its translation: CSVRGDMTETQYF.

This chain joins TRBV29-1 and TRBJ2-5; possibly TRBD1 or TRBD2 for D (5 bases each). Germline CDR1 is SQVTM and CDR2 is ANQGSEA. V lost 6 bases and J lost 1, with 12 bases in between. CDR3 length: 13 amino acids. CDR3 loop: CSVRGQAQETQYF. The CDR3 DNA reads TGCAGCGTGAGGGGCCAAGCCCAAGAGACCCAGTACTTC. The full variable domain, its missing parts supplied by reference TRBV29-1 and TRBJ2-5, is SAVISQKPSRDICQRGTSLTIQCQVDSQVTMMFWYRQQPGQSLTLIATANQGSEATYESGFVIDKFPISRPNLTFSTLTVSNMSPEDSSIYLCSVRGQAQETQYFGPGTRLLVL.

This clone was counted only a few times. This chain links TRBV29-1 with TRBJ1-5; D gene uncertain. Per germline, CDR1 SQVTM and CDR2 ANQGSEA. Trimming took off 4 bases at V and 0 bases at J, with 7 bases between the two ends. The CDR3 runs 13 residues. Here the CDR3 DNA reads TGCAGCGTTGTGGATAGTAGCAATCAGCCCCAGCATTTT. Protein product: CSVVDSSNQPQHF.

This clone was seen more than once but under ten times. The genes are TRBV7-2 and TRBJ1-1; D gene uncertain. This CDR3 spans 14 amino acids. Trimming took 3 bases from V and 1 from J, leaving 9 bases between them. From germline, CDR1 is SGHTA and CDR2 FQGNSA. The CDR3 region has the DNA TGTGCCAGCAGCTTTTCTGGGGAGAACACTGAAGCTTTCTTT. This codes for CASSFSGENTEAFF.

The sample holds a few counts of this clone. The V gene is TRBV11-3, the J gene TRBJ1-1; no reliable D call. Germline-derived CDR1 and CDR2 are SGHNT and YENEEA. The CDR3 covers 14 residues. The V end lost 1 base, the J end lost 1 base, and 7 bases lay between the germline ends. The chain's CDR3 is CASSLGRANTEAFF. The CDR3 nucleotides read TGTGCCAGCAGCTTAGGTCGAGCGAACACTGAAGCTTTCTTT.

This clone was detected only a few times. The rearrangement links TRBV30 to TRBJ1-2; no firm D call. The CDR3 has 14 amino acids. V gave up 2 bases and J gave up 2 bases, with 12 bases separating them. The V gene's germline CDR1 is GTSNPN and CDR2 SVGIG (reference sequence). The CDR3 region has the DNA TGTGCCTGGAGTAAAGGAAGCAGGAACTATGGCTACACCTTC. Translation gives CAWSKGSRNYGYTF.

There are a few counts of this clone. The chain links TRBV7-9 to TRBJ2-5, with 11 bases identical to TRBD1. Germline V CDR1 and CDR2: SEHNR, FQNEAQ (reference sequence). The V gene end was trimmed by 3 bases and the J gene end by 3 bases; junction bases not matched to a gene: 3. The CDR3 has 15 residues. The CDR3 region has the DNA TGTGCCAGCAGCTTGGGACAGGGGGTTGAAGAGACCCAGTACTTC. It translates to CASSLGQGVEETQYF.

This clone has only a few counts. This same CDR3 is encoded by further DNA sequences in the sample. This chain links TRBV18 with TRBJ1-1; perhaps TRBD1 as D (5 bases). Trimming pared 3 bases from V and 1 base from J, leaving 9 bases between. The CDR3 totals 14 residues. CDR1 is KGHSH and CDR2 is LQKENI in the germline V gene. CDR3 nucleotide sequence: TGTGCCAGCTCACCCGGGACGGCGAACACTGAAGCTTTCTTT. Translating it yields CASSPGTANTEAFF.

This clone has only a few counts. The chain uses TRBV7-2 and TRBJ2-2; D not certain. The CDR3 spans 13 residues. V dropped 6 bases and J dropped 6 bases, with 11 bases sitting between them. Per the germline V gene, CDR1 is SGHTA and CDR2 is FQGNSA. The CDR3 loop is CASRTGFPGELFF. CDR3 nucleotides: TGTGCCAGCAGGACGGGTTTTCCCGGGGAGCTGTTTTTT. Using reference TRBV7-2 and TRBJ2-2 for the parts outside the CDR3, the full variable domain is GAGVSQSPSNKVTEKGKDVELRCDPISGHTALYWYRQSLGQGLEFLIYFQGNSAPDKSGLPSDRFSAERTGGSVSTLTIQRTQQEDSAVYLCASRTGFPGELFFGEGSRLTVL.

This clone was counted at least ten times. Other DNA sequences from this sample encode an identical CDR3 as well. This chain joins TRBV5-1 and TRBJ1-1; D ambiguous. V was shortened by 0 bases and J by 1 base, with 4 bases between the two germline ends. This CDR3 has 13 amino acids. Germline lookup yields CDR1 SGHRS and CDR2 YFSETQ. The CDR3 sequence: CASSLEGNTEAFF. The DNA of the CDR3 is TGCGCCAGCAGCTTGGAGGGGAACACTGAAGCTTTCTTT.

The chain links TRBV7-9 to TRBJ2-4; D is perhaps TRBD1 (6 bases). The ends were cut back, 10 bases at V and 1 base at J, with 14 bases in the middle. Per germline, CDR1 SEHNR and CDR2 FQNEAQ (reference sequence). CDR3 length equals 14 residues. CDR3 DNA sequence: TGTGCCACCGCACAGGGTGGTGCCAAAAACATTCAGTACTTC. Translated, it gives CATAQGGAKNIQYF.

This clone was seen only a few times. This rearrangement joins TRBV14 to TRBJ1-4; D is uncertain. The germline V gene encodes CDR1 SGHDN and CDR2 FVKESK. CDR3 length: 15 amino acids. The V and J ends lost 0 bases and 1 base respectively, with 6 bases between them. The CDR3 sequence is CASSQDIRTNEKLFF. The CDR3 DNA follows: TGTGCCAGCAGCCAAGATATCAGAACTAATGAAAAACTGTTTTTT.

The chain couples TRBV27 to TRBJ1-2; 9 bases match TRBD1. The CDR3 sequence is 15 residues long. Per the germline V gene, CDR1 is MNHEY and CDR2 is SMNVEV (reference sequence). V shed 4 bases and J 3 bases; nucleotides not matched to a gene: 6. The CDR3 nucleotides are TGTGCCAGCAGTTCGACAGGGGGTGGCTACTATGGCTACACCTTC. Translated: CASSSTGGGYYGYTF.

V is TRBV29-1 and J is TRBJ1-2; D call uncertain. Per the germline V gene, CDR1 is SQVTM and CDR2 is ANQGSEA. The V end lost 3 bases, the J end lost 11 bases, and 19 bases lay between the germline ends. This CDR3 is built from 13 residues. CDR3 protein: CSVDFFNGQVYTF. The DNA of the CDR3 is TGCAGCGTTGATTTTTTCAATGGGCAGGTTTACACCTTC.

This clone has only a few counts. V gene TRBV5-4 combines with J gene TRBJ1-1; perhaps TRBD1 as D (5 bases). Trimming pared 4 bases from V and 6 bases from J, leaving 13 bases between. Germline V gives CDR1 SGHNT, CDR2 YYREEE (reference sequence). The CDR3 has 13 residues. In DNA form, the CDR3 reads TGTGCCAGCAGCCATCCCGGGACGGCTGAAGCTTTCTTT. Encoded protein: CASSHPGTAEAFF.

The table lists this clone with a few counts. The CDR3 region is CASSRGTEPYEQYF. DNA of the CDR3: TGTGCCAGTAGCCGTGGGACAGAGCCCTACGAGCAGTACTTC. The rearrangement joins TRBV19 to TRBJ2-7; TRBD1 matches 7 bases. The trim removed 6 bases at V and 2 bases at J, leaving 7 bases unmatched. This CDR3 region has 14 residues. Germline assignment: CDR1 LNHDA and CDR2 SQIVND (reference sequence).

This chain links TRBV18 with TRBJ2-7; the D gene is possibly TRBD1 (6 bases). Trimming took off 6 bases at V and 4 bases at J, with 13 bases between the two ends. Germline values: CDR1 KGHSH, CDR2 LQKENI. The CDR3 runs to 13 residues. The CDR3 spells CASSRGGNYEQYF. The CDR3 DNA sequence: TGTGCCAGCTCTAGAGGGGGAAATTACGAGCAGTACTTC.

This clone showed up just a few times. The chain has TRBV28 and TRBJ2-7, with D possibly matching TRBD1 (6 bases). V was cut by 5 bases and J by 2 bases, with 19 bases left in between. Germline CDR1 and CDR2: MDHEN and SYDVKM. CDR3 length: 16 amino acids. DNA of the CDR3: TGTGCCAGCAGTGAACAGGGTACGGGTAGGGCCTACGAGCAGTACTTC. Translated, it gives CASSEQGTGRAYEQYF.

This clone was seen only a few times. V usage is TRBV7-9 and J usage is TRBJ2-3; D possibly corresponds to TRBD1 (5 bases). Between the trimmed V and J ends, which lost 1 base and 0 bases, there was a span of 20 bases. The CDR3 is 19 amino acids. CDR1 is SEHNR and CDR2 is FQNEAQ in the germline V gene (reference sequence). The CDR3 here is CASSLGSRANTYSTDTQYF. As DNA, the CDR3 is TGTGCCAGCAGCTTAGGAAGCAGGGCCAACACTTATAGCACAGATACGCAGTATTTT.

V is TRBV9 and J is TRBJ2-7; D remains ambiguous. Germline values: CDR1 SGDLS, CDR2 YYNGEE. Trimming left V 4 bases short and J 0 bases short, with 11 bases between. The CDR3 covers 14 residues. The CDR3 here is CASSMDGSSYEQYF. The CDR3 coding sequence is TGTGCCAGCAGCATGGACGGCAGCTCCTACGAGCAGTACTTC.

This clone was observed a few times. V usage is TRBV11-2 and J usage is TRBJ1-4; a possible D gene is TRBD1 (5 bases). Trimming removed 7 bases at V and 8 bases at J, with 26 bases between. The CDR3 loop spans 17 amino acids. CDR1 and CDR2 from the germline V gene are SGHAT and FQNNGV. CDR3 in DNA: TGTGCCAGCACCGCGACAGTCCGAGTTTATGCGGGAGAAAAACTGTTTTTT. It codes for CASTATVRVYAGEKLFF.

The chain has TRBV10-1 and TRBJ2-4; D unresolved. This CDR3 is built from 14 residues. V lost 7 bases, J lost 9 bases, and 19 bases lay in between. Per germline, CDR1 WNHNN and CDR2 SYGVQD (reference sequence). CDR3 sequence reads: CASTSTPRWRIQYF. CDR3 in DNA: TGCGCCAGCACCTCCACCCCGAGGTGGCGCATTCAGTACTTC.

The CDR3: CASSQVSWGQISYEQYF. DNA of the CDR3: TGCGCCAGCAGCCAAGTATCCTGGGGGCAGATCTCCTACGAGCAGTACTTC. The gene calls are TRBV4-1 and TRBJ2-7, with TRBD1 as a possible D gene (6 bases). Germline loops: CDR1 MGHRA, CDR2 YSYEKL. The CDR3 length is 17 residues. V was trimmed by 1 base and J by 0 bases, leaving 16 bases between them.

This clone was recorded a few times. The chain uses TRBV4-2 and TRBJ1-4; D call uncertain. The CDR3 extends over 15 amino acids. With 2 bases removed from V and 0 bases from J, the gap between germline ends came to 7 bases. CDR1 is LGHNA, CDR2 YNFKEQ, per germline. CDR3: CASSQSSSTNEKLFF. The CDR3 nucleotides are TGTGCCAGCAGCCAATCAAGCTCAACTAATGAAAAACTGTTTTTT.

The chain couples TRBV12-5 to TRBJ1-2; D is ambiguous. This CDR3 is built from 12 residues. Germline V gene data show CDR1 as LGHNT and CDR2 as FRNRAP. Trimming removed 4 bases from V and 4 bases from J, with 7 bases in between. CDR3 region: CASGYLFYGYTF. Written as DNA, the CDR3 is TGTGCTAGTGGTTATCTATTCTATGGCTACACCTTC.

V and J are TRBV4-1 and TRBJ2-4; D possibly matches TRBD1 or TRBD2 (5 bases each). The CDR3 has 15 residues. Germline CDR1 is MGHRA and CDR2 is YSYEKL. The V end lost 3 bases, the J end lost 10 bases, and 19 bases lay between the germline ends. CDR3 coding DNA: TGCGCCAGCAGCCAGCTTGGGGGTTCCTTCGGGATTCAGTACTTC. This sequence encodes CASSQLGGSFGIQYF.